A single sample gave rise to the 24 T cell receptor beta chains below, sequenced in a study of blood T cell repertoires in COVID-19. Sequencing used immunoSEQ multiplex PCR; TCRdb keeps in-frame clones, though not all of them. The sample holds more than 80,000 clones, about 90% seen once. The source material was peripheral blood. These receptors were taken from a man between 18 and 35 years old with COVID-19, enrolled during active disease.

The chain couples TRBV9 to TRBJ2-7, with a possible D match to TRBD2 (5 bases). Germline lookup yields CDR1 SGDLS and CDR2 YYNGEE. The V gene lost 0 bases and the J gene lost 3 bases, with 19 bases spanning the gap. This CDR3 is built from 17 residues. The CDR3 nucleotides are TGTGCCAGCAGCGTAGTAGAGAGAGCGGTCTCCCACTACGAGCAGTACTTC. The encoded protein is CASSVVERAVSHYEQYF.

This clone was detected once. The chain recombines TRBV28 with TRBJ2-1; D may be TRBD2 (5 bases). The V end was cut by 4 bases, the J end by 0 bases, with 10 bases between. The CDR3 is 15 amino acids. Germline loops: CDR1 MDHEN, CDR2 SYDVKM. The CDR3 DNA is TGTGCCAGCAGTTATGGGGAGAGCTCCTACAATGAGCAGTTCTTC. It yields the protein CASSYGESSYNEQFF.

CDR3 protein: CASSSGQGHNSPLHF. CDR3 bases: TGTGCCAGCTCATCAGGACAGGGACATAATTCACCCCTCCACTTT. This sequence joins TRBV18 and TRBJ1-6; 8 positions match TRBD1. J gave up 5 bases and V 5 bases, and 5 bases lay outside the gene matches. The CDR3 sequence is 15 residues long. CDR1 is KGHSH, CDR2 LQKENI, per germline.

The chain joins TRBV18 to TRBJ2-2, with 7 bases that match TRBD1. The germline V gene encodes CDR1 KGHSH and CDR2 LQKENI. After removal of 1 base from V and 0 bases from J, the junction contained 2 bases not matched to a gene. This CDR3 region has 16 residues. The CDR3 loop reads CASSPRGGANTGELFF. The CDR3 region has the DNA TGTGCCAGCTCACCACGAGGGGGCGCGAACACCGGGGAGCTGTTTTTT.

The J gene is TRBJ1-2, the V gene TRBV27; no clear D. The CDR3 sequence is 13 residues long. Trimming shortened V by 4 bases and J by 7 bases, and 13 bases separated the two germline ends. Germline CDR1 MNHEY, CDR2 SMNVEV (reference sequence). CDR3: CASSSYIGGGYTF. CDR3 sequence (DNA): TGTGCCAGCAGTTCTTACATCGGAGGTGGCTACACCTTC.

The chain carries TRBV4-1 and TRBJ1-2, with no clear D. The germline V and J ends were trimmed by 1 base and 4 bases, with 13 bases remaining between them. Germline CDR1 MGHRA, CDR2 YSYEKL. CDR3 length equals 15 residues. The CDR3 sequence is CASSQGWRERYGYTF. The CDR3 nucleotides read TGCGCCAGCAGCCAAGGATGGAGGGAACGCTATGGCTACACCTTC.

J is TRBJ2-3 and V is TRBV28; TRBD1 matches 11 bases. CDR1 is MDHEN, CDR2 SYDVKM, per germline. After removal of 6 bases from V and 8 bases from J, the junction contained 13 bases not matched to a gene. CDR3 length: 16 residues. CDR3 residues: CASSRTGTGGLGTQYF. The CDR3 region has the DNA TGTGCCAGCAGCCGGACCGGGACAGGGGGTTTAGGTACGCAGTATTTT.

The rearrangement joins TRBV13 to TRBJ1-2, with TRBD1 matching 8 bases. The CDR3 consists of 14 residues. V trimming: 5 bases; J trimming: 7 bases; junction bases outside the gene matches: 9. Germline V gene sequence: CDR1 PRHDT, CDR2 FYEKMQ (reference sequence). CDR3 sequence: CASSRGRGQGGYTF. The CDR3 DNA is TGTGCCAGCAGCCGGGGCAGGGGGCAGGGTGGCTACACCTTC.

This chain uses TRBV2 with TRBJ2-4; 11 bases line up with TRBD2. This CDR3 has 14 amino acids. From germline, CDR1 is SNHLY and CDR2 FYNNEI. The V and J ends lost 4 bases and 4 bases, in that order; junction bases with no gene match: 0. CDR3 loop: CASSGLAGKNIQYF. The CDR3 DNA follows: TGTGCCAGCAGTGGACTAGCGGGAAAAAACATTCAGTACTTC.

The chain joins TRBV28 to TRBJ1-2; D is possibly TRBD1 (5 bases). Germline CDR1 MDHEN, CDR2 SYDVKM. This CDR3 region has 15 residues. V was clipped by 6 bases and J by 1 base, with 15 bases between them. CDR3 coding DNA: TGTGCCAGCAGGGCGTCGAAGGGGCATAACTATGGCTACACCTTC. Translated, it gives CASRASKGHNYGYTF.

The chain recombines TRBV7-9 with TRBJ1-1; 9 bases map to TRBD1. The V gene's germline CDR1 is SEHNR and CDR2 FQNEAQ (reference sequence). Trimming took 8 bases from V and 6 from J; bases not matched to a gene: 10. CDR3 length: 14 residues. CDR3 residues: CASGGQGTYSEAFF. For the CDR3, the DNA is TGTGCCAGCGGAGGACAGGGGACCTATTCTGAAGCTTTCTTT.

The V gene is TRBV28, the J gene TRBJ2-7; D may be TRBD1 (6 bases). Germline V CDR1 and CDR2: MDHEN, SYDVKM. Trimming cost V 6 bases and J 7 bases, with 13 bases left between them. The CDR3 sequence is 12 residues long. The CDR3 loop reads CASRSTGREQYF. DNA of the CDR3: TGTGCCAGCAGGTCGACAGGTCGGGAGCAGTACTTC.

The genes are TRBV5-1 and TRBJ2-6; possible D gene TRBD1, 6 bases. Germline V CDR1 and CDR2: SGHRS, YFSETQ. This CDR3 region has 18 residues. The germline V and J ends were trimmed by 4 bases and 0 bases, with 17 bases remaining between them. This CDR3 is CASSATGLGLSGANVLTF. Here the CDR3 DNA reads TGCGCCAGCAGCGCTACAGGGTTGGGCCTCTCTGGGGCCAACGTCCTGACTTTC.

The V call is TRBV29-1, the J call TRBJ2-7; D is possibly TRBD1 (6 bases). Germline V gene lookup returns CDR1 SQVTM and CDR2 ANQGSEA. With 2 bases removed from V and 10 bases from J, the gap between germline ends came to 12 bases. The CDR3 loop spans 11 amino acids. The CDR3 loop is CSVERVGTQYF. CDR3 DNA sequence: TGCAGCGTTGAACGGGTGGGGACACAGTACTTC.

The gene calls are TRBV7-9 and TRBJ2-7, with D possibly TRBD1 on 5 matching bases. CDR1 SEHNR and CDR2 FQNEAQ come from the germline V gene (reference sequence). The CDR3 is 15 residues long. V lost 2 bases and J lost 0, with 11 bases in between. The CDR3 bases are TGTGCCAGCAGCTTACTTCGACAGAGCTCCTACGAGCAGTACTTC. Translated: CASSLLRQSSYEQYF.

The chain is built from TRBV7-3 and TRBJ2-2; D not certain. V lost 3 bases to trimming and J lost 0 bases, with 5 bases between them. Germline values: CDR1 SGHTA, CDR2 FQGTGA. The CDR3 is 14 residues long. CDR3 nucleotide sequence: TGTGCCAGCAGCTTTCTAGCGAACACCGGGGAGCTGTTTTTT. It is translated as CASSFLANTGELFF.

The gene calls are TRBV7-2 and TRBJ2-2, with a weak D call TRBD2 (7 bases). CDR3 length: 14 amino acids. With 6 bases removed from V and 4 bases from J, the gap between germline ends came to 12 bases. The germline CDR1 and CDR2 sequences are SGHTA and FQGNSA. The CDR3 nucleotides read TGTGCCAGCAGACTTGGGGGGGCCACCGGGGAGCTGTTTTTT. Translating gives CASRLGGATGELFF.

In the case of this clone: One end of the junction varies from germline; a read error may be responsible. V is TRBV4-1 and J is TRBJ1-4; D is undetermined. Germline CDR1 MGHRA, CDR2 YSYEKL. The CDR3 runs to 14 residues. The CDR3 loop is CASSQAGFTEKLLF. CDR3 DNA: TGCGCCAGCAGCCAAGCGGGATTTACTGAAAAACTGCTTTTT.

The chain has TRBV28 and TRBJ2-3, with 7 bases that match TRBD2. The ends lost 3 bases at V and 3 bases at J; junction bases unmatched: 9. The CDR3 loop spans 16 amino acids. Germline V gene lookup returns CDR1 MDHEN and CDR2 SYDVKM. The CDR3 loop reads CASSFNRGVGTDTQYF. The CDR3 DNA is TGTGCCAGCAGTTTTAATCGGGGGGTAGGGACAGATACGCAGTATTTT. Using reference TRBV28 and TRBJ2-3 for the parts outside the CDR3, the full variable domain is DVKVTQSSRYLVKRTGEKVFLECVQDMDHENMFWYRQDPGLGLRLIYFSYDVKMKEKGDIPEGYSVSREKKERFSLILESASTNQTSMYLCASSFNRGVGTDTQYFGPGTRLTVL.

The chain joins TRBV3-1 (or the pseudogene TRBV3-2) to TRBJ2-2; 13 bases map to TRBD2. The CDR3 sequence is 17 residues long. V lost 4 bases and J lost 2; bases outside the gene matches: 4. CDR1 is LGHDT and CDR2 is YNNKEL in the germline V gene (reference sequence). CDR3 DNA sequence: TGTGCCAGCAGCCCCCGGGGACTAGCGGGAAACACCGGGGAGCTGTTTTTT. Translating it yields CASSPRGLAGNTGELFF.

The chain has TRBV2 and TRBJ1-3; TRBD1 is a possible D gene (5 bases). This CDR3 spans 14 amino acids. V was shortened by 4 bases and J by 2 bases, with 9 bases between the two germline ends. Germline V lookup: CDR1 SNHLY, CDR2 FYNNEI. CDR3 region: CASSARQTGNTIYF. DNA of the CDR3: TGTGCCAGCAGTGCAAGACAGACTGGAAACACCATATATTTT.

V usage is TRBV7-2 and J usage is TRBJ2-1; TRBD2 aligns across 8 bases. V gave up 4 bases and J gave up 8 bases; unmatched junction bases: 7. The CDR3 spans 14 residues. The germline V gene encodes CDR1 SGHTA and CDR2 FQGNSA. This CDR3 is CASSWGLVAHEQFF. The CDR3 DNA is TGTGCCAGCAGCTGGGGACTAGTGGCCCATGAGCAGTTCTTC.

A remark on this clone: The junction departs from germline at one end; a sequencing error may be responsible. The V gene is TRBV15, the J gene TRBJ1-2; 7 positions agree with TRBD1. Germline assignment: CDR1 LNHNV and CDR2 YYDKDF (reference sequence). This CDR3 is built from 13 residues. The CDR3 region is CATSRERQGLISF. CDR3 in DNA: TGTGCCACCAGCAGAGAAAGACAGGGCTTAATTTCCTTC.

The CDR3 DNA reads TGTGCCAGCAGCTTAGACAGGACAGGTCCGTCGGACCAGTACTTC. Translated, it gives CASSLDRTGPSDQYF. This chain joins TRBV7-2 and TRBJ2-5; 7 bases fit TRBD1. CDR3 size: 15 residues. V lost 1 base and J lost 10; bases outside the gene matches: 12. CDR1 and CDR2 (germline): SGHTA, FQGNSA.